This entry concerns a single TCR beta chain. What it binds is unknown. The record originates from a study of T cells in Graves' hyperthyroidism and ophthalmopathy. Overall study context: The authors collected peripheral blood at initial diagnosis, before any treatment.

The source material, RNA transcripts, was used to amplify TCR beta CDR3 regions. The TCR CDR3 was amplified in a first-round RT-PCR using the HTBI primer set. From the multiplex PCR reads, TCRdb called clonotypes with MiXCR, one entry per CDR3 protein. The table has roughly 570,000 distinct CDR3 sequences, 15% to 18% seen once. Patients aged 18 to 65 had newly diagnosed hyperthyroidism of under 2 months' duration. Findings of the study overall: The model foresaw ophthalmopathy a median around 6.4 months prior to onset.

In germline, CDR1 is MNHEY, CDR2 SMNVEV (reference sequence). The germline V and J ends were trimmed by 3 bases and 2 bases, with 17 bases remaining between them. There are 17 residues in the CDR3. Input material: blood. The source is a woman aged 25 to 39 with Graves' hyperthyroidism. The chain recombines TRBV27 with TRBJ2-1; D is perhaps TRBD1 (5 bases). Written as DNA, the CDR3 is TGTGCCAGCAGTTTGTTCCCTGGGGCAGAACCCTACAATGAGCAGTTCTTC. Its translation: CASSLFPGAEPYNEQFF.